One and the same sample provided the 9 T cell receptor beta chains below, sequenced in a study of radiotherapy plus CTLA-4 blockade in lung cancer. Generated by immunoSEQ multiplex PCR, the TCRdb table keeps only in-frame clones and is missing some. The sample holds roughly 55,000 clones; under 75% are singletons and the top ten take approximately 8.6%. The sequencing used peripheral blood, collected from a patient treated with radiotherapy plus ipilimumab. The receptors were gathered from a human donor with non-small cell lung cancer whose response to radiotherapy plus ipilimumab could not be evaluated.

The chain links TRBV19 to TRBJ1-4, with a tentative D call TRBD1 (5 bases). Trimming left V 6 bases short and J 8 bases short, with 19 bases between. This CDR3 is 15 amino acids long. From germline, CDR1 is LNHDA and CDR2 SQIVND (reference sequence). The CDR3 bases are TGTGCCAGTAGAGGAGGACGGGGGGGAGAGGAAAAACTGTTTTTT. Encoded protein: CASRGGRGGEEKLFF.

V usage is TRBV4-1 and J usage is TRBJ2-7; 15 nucleotides align to TRBD2. V shed 3 bases and J 3 bases; nucleotides not matched to a gene: 6. This CDR3 region has 17 residues. Per germline, CDR1 MGHRA and CDR2 YSYEKL. The CDR3 here is CASSQTGTSGRLYEQYF. The CDR3 coding sequence is TGCGCCAGCAGCCAGACCGGGACTAGCGGGAGGCTCTACGAGCAGTACTTC.

This clone was counted a single time. J is TRBJ2-7 and V is TRBV5-6, with a tentative D call TRBD1 (6 bases). CDR3 length: 14 amino acids. Germline loops: CDR1 SGHDT, CDR2 YYEEEE. The V gene lost 0 bases and the J gene lost 3 bases, with 10 bases spanning the gap. Here the CDR3 DNA reads TGTGCCAGCAGCTTGGACAGGGTCGACTACGAGCAGTACTTC. Translated, it gives CASSLDRVDYEQYF.

This clone was seen a few times. The chain combines TRBV5-1 with TRBJ1-2, with no clear D. V was cut by 4 bases and J by 8 bases, with 9 bases left in between. CDR3 length equals 11 residues. CDR1 and CDR2 from the germline V gene are SGHRS and YFSETQ. The CDR3 reads CASSGSRGYTF. In DNA form, the CDR3 reads TGCGCCAGCAGCGGCAGTCGCGGCTACACCTTC. Variable domain in full (rest from reference TRBV5-1 and TRBJ1-2): KAGVTQTPRYLIKTRGQQVTLSCSPISGHRSVSWYQQTPGQGLQFLFEYFSETQRNKGNFPGRFSGRQFSNSRSEMNVSTLELGDSALYLCASSGSRGYTFGSGTRLTVV.

V and J are TRBV30 and TRBJ2-1; weak D call: TRBD2 (5 bases). Trimming cost V 0 bases and J 0 bases, with 9 bases left between them. Germline-derived CDR1 and CDR2 are GTSNPN and SVGIG (reference sequence). The CDR3 spans 15 residues. CDR3 DNA sequence: TGTGCCTGGAGTGTCCGGGGTATCTCCTACAATGAGCAGTTCTTC. This encodes CAWSVRGISYNEQFF.

This clone appeared once. The chain employs TRBV7-8 and TRBJ2-3; 11 bases match TRBD2. This CDR3 region has 15 residues. The germline gives CDR1 SGHVS, CDR2 FQNEAQ. V trimming: 5 bases; J trimming: 6 bases; junction bases outside the gene matches: 7. In DNA, the CDR3 is TGTGCCAGCAGCCGAGGGACTAGCGGATGGGATACGCAGTATTTT. This sequence encodes CASSRGTSGWDTQYF.

This clone has a single count. The chain combines TRBV29-1 with TRBJ2-1; D is perhaps TRBD1 (5 bases). The ends were cut back, 4 bases at V and 4 bases at J, with 11 bases in the middle. The CDR3 is 13 residues long. The germline CDR1 and CDR2 sequences are SQVTM and ANQGSEA. The CDR3 sequence: CSVGTTVYNEQFF. The CDR3 nucleotides read TGCAGCGTTGGGACGACAGTATACAATGAGCAGTTCTTC.

The chain is built from TRBV2 and TRBJ2-3, with D tentatively TRBD2 (5 bases). Germline loops: CDR1 SNHLY, CDR2 FYNNEI. V was clipped by 4 bases and J by 5 bases, with 10 bases between them. The CDR3 contains 13 residues. This chain's CDR3 is CASSVIREDTQYF. CDR3 DNA sequence: TGTGCCAGCAGTGTAATACGGGAAGATACGCAGTATTTT. Using reference TRBV2 and TRBJ2-3 for the parts outside the CDR3, the full variable domain is EPEVTQTPSHQVTQMGQEVILRCVPISNHLYFYWYRQILGQKVEFLVSFYNNEISEKSEIFDDQFSVERPDGSNFTLKIRSTKLEDSAMYFCASSVIREDTQYFGPGTRLTVL.

The chain is built from TRBV9 and TRBJ2-1, with 10 bases identical to TRBD2. CDR1 is SGDLS and CDR2 is YYNGEE in the germline V gene. Unmatched junction bases numbered 4, after V lost 3 bases and J lost 4 bases. The CDR3 loop spans 15 amino acids. For the CDR3, the DNA is TGTGCCAGCAGCGCAACTAGCGGGGATTACAATGAGCAGTTCTTC. Its translation: CASSATSGDYNEQFF.